This T cell receptor (beta chain) stems from a study of blood T cell repertoires in COVID-19. Study information: Donors in the United States, Italy and Spain gave samples during acute or convalescent COVID-19. The cDNA or gDNA used as material had been derived from T cells, B-cell-depleted T cells, or PBMCs.

The CDR3 extends over 13 amino acids. V lost 6 bases, J lost 8 bases, and 4 bases stayed unmatched. The germline V gene encodes CDR1 MRHNA and CDR2 SNTAGT. Per the study methods: Nucleated cell counts were estimated from reference gene primer amplification. The protocol was immunoSEQ multiplex PCR, while the TCRdb copy is restricted to in-frame clones and leaves out a portion. V and J calls and clone size are those listed in that table; D and trimming were worked out from the DNA. The table shows about 89,000 clones, with approximately 89% occurring only once. The clonotype comes from a man in his 60s with acute or convalescent COVID-19. The source material was peripheral blood. This chain uses TRBV6-4 with TRBJ1-6; 7 positions agree with TRBD1. In nucleotides, the CDR3 is TGTGCCAGCAGACGGGACAGCGATTCACCCCTCCACTTT. This translates into CASRRDSDSPLHF.